These 17 T cell receptor beta chains were all obtained from the same sample, sequenced in a study of CD8 T cells in ankylosing spondylitis. MiXCR, run by TCRdb on the 5' RACE reads, gives a single entry per CDR3 protein. The repertoire holds about 150,000 distinct CDR3 sequences, roughly 44% seen once, with about 16% in the top ten. What was sequenced was synovial fluid, either unsorted or a sorted T cell fraction (not recorded which). The receptors come from a male donor with ankylosing spondylitis.

The genes are TRBV6-2 or TRBV6-3 and TRBJ2-4, with D perhaps matching TRBD1 (5 bases). V was trimmed by 2 bases and J by 5 bases, leaving 13 bases between them. The CDR3 spans 15 residues. The germline CDR1 and CDR2 sequences are MNHEY and SVGEGT. For the CDR3, the DNA is TGTGCCAGCAGTTACAGGGGCTTGGGCGAAAACATTCAGTACTTC. The encoded protein is CASSYRGLGENIQYF.

This clonotype occurred once. The V call is TRBV12-3 or TRBV12-4, the J call TRBJ2-2, with 12 bases fitting TRBD2. This CDR3 has 16 amino acids. V lost 6 bases and J lost 6; bases outside the gene matches: 8. Here the CDR3 DNA reads TGTGCCAGCAGACCATCTTGGACTAGCGGGGCCGGGGAGCTGTTTTTT. It translates to CASRPSWTSGAGELFF.

This clonotype showed up just a few times. This chain connects TRBV20-1 to TRBJ2-3; TRBD2 might be the D (5 bases). The CDR3 runs to 15 residues. V dropped 1 base and J dropped 0 bases, with 11 bases sitting between them. CDR1 and CDR2 (germline): DFQATT, SNEGSKA (reference sequence). The CDR3 sequence: CSARASGTSTDTQYF. The DNA of the CDR3 is TGCAGTGCTAGAGCCAGCGGTACTAGCACAGATACGCAGTATTTT.

CDR3 region: CTSTGSGSSKDTQYF. The CDR3 region has the DNA TGCACCAGCACGGGTAGCGGGAGCTCGAAAGATACGCAGTATTTT. This chain joins TRBV20-1 and TRBJ2-3; 9 positions match TRBD2. Per the germline V gene, CDR1 is DFQATT and CDR2 is SNEGSKA (reference sequence). The CDR3 has 15 residues.

This clonotype was seen more than once but under ten times. The V call is TRBV29-1, the J call TRBJ1-2; possibly TRBD1 for D (5 bases). The germline V gene has CDR1 SQVTM and CDR2 ANQGSEA. The CDR3 has 11 residues. Trimming shortened V by 6 bases and J by 4 bases, and 9 bases separated the two germline ends. The CDR3 sequence is CSVPGPYGYTF. CDR3 nucleotides: TGCAGCGTGCCAGGGCCCTATGGCTACACCTTC.

This clonotype was seen a handful of times. The CDR3 DNA is TGTGCCAGCACTATATCTCGGCAGAAGACTGAAGCTTTCTTT. This sequence encodes CASTISRQKTEAFF. V and J are TRBV12-3 or TRBV12-4 and TRBJ1-1; unclear D gene. The CDR3 runs to 14 residues. Trimming shortened V by 7 bases and J by 5 bases, and 17 bases separated the two germline ends.

This clonotype was picked up many times. This rearrangement joins TRBV7-8 to TRBJ1-1, with a possible D match to TRBD1 (6 bases). Germline-derived CDR1 and CDR2 are SGHVS and FQNEAQ. Trimming took off 5 bases at V and 8 bases at J, with 15 bases between the two ends. The CDR3 has 13 residues. In nucleotides, the CDR3 is TGTGCCAGCAGCGTAGGCGGACAGACCGAAGCTTTCTTT. This codes for CASSVGGQTEAFF.

J is TRBJ2-2 and V is TRBV4-3; 9 nucleotides line up with TRBD2. Germline CDR1 LGHNA, CDR2 YSLEER. After removal of 1 base from V and 7 bases from J, the junction contained 19 bases not matched to a gene. There are 20 residues in the CDR3. The CDR3: CASSQGVQTAGGPVGGELFF. CDR3 nucleotides: TGCGCCAGCAGCCAAGGGGTTCAAACGGCGGGAGGGCCAGTGGGCGGGGAGCTGTTTTTT.

This clonotype was observed a handful of times. The chain joins TRBV6-4 to TRBJ2-1, with TRBD2 matching over 13 bases. Germline CDR1 and CDR2: MRHNA and SNTAGT. The CDR3 is 15 residues long. The V segment lost 5 bases and the J segment 5 bases; nucleotides outside the gene matches: 3. CDR3 DNA: TGTGCCAGCAGTTCAGGGACTAGCGGGGACAATGAGCAGTTCTTC. Amino acids: CASSSGTSGDNEQFF.

This clonotype was seen only once. The V call is TRBV12-3 or TRBV12-4, the J call TRBJ2-7; D is unresolved. V lost 2 bases and J 3 bases, leaving 11 bases between the germline ends. This CDR3 is built from 14 residues. The CDR3: CASSLTRYDYEQYF. For the CDR3, the DNA is TGTGCCAGCAGTTTAACCCGGTACGACTACGAGCAGTACTTC.

The chain carries TRBV12-3 or TRBV12-4 and TRBJ2-4; D remains ambiguous. The CDR3 consists of 14 residues. Between the trimmed V and J ends, which lost 2 bases and 4 bases, there was a span of 9 bases. The CDR3 bases are TGTGCCAGCAGTTTAAAGAGGCTAAAAAACATTCAGTACTTC. Amino acids: CASSLKRLKNIQYF.

The chain carries TRBV12-3 or TRBV12-4 and TRBJ2-1, with D possibly being TRBD1 or TRBD2 (5 bases each). With 3 bases removed from V and 6 bases from J, the gap between germline ends came to 21 bases. The CDR3 has 17 amino acids. Here the CDR3 reads CASSFDSWGNLLNEQFF. The CDR3 region has the DNA TGTGCCAGCAGTTTCGATTCGTGGGGGAATCTGCTCAATGAGCAGTTCTTC.

This clonotype was seen only a few times. This sequence joins TRBV5-1 and TRBJ2-1; no clear D. Trimming removed 0 bases from V and 7 bases from J, with 17 bases in between. CDR1 SGHRS and CDR2 YFSETQ come from the germline V gene. This CDR3 comprises 16 residues. The DNA for the CDR3 is TGCGCCAGCAGCTTGGTCGTCAGCTTGCGGTGTAATGAGCAGTTCTTC. Translated: CASSLVVSLRCNEQFF. Based on the CDR3 plus reference TRBV5-1 and TRBJ2-1, the full variable domain is KAGVTQTPRYLIKTRGQQVTLSCSPISGHRSVSWYQQTPGQGLQFLFEYFSETQRNKGNFPGRFSGRQFSNSRSEMNVSTLELGDSALYLCASSLVVSLRCNEQFFGPGTRLTVL.

This chain links TRBV6-4 with TRBJ2-3, with 7 bases lining up with TRBD2. The CDR3 length is 15 residues. Germline CDR1 MRHNA, CDR2 SNTAGT. Losses at the gene ends were 2 bases for V and 6 bases for J; bases not matched to a gene: 8. This CDR3 reads CASSDGREPSDTQYF. The CDR3 DNA reads as TGTGCCAGCAGTGACGGGAGGGAGCCCTCTGATACGCAGTATTTT.

This clonotype was observed at least ten times. The chain employs TRBV6-4 and TRBJ2-2; D call uncertain. The germline V gene encodes CDR1 MRHNA and CDR2 SNTAGT. The CDR3 totals 14 residues. Trimming cost V 10 bases and J 1 base, with 13 bases left between them. CDR3 residues: CAIPSSRNTGELFF. CDR3 DNA sequence: TGTGCCATCCCCTCGTCGAGGAACACCGGGGAGCTGTTTTTT.

The V gene is TRBV9, the J gene TRBJ2-3; TRBD2 aligns across 8 bases. CDR1 SGDLS and CDR2 YYNGEE come from the germline V gene. The V gene end was trimmed by 0 bases and the J gene end by 1 base; junction bases not matched to a gene: 7. CDR3 length equals 17 residues. The CDR3 sequence is CASSVAVAGLGTDTQYF. For the CDR3, the DNA is TGTGCCAGCAGCGTAGCAGTAGCGGGGTTGGGCACAGATACGCAGTATTTT.

This chain links TRBV12-3 or TRBV12-4 with TRBJ2-1, with 10 bases that match TRBD1. With V trimmed by 5 bases and J by 6 bases, 7 bases remained unmatched. The CDR3 length is 15 residues. The CDR3 reads CASSLGTGESNEQFF. In DNA, the CDR3 is TGTGCCAGCAGTCTAGGGACAGGGGAGAGCAATGAGCAGTTCTTC.